The 32 T cell receptor beta chains reported below all come from one sample, sequenced in a study of blood T cell repertoires in COVID-19. Using immunoSEQ multiplex PCR, the repertoire was profiled, and TCRdb retains in-frame clones only, with some absent. Seen here are some 200,000 clones, about 95% observed once, and the top ten hold about 0.76%. Sequenced input: peripheral blood. The receptors here all came from a man aged 30 to 45 with COVID-19, enrolled during active disease.

CDR3: CASSPVGLPSSTDTQYF. CDR3 nucleotide sequence: TGTGCCAGCAGCCCTGTGGGACTACCTTCTAGCACAGATACGCAGTATTTT. The chain uses TRBV7-3 and TRBJ2-3, with 7 bases aligning to TRBD2. The CDR3 has 17 residues. Per germline, CDR1 SGHTA and CDR2 FQGTGA. Unmatched junction bases numbered 11, after V lost 5 bases and J lost 0 bases.

The V call is TRBV11-3, the J call TRBJ2-1, with TRBD2 matching over 15 bases. CDR1 SGHNT and CDR2 YENEEA come from the germline V gene. This CDR3 comprises 17 residues. Germline trimming cut 5 bases from V and 4 bases from J; bases unmatched to any gene: 6. The CDR3 region has the DNA TGTGCCAGCAGCCTCCGGACTAGCGGGGGGGGTTACAATGAGCAGTTCTTC. Encoded protein: CASSLRTSGGGYNEQFF.

The J gene is TRBJ2-3, the V gene TRBV11-2; 8 nucleotides align to TRBD2. Germline-derived CDR1 and CDR2 are SGHAT and FQNNGV. CDR3 length: 15 residues. V lost 3 bases, J lost 4 bases, and 6 bases stayed unmatched. CDR3 region: CASSFTSGSPDTQYF. The DNA for the CDR3 is TGTGCCAGCAGCTTCACTAGCGGTAGCCCAGATACGCAGTATTTT.

The chain recombines TRBV6-5 with TRBJ2-6; 8 nucleotides match TRBD2. CDR1 is MNHEY and CDR2 is SVGAGI in the germline V gene. Germline trimming cut 6 bases from V and 2 bases from J; bases unmatched to any gene: 3. The CDR3 sequence is 15 residues long. The DNA of the CDR3 is TGTGCCAGCAGCCGGACTAGCCCTGGGGCCAACGTCCTGACTTTC. Translating it yields CASSRTSPGANVLTF.

This chain connects TRBV10-3 to TRBJ2-2; possible D gene TRBD2, 6 bases. CDR1 and CDR2 from the germline V gene are ENHRY and SYGVKD. The CDR3 contains 14 residues. The germline V and J ends were trimmed by 0 bases and 5 bases, with 7 bases remaining between them. The CDR3: CAISESAGTGELFF. CDR3 nucleotides: TGTGCCATCAGTGAGTCTGCGGGGACCGGGGAGCTGTTTTTT.

The genes are TRBV6-2 or TRBV6-3 and TRBJ1-2; possibly TRBD1 for D (5 bases). This CDR3 spans 16 amino acids. Trimming cost V 2 bases and J 3 bases, with 16 bases left between them. Germline values: CDR1 MNHEY, CDR2 SVGEGT. CDR3 amino acids: CASSYLQGVLDYGYTF. CDR3 DNA sequence: TGTGCCAGCAGTTACCTTCAGGGCGTTTTGGACTATGGCTACACCTTC.

The chain couples TRBV12-3 or TRBV12-4 to TRBJ1-1, with unresolved D. V shed 3 bases and J shed 4 bases, with 6 bases lying between them. This CDR3 region has 12 residues. CDR3 region: CASSFTTTEAFF. Written as DNA, the CDR3 is TGTGCCAGCAGTTTCACTACCACTGAAGCTTTCTTT.

V usage is TRBV7-6 and J usage is TRBJ2-7, with a possible D match to TRBD2 (5 bases). The CDR3 is 15 amino acids. Germline CDR1 and CDR2: SGHVS and FNYEAQ. V was clipped by 0 bases and J by 0 bases, with 9 bases between them. CDR3 sequence reads: CASSLAGGPSYEQYF. For the CDR3, the DNA is TGTGCCAGCAGCTTAGCTGGCGGGCCCTCCTACGAGCAGTACTTC.

This chain links TRBV5-1 with TRBJ1-1; D is unclear. Trimming left V 0 bases short and J 6 bases short, with 12 bases between. The CDR3 is made up of 14 amino acids. In germline, CDR1 is SGHRS, CDR2 YFSETQ. The CDR3 sequence: CASSLAGLTPEAFF. The CDR3 bases are TGCGCCAGCAGCTTGGCCGGGTTGACCCCTGAAGCTTTCTTT.

This rearrangement joins TRBV12-5 to TRBJ1-4, with TRBD1 as a possible D gene (6 bases). V lost 5 bases and J 5 bases, leaving 12 bases between the germline ends. CDR3 length: 14 amino acids. CDR1 LGHNT and CDR2 FRNRAP come from the germline V gene. The CDR3 bases are TGTGCTAGTGGTAACGGGACACCCAATGAAAAACTGTTTTTT. Its translation is CASGNGTPNEKLFF.

The chain combines TRBV19 with TRBJ1-5; D possibly corresponds to TRBD1 (5 bases). Germline-derived CDR1 and CDR2 are LNHDA and SQIVND (reference sequence). This CDR3 contains 17 residues. V shed 5 bases and J shed 3 bases, with 20 bases lying between them. The CDR3 sequence: CASSSLRDTGLNQPQHF. The CDR3 nucleotides are TGTGCCAGTAGTTCCCTCCGAGACACGGGACTCAATCAGCCCCAGCATTTT.

This chain joins TRBV29-1 and TRBJ1-1; D not certain. The CDR3 runs to 12 residues. Germline V CDR1 and CDR2: SQVTM, ANQGSEA. Trimming stripped 3 bases from V and 1 base from J, with 6 bases between. CDR3 DNA sequence: TGCAGCGTTGAGTCCGGGAACACTGAAGCTTTCTTT. Translating it yields CSVESGNTEAFF.

The J gene is TRBJ1-1, the V gene TRBV18; 8 nucleotides agree with TRBD1. CDR1 and CDR2 (germline): KGHSH, LQKENI. The J segment lost 1 base and the V segment lost 4 bases, leaving 8 bases of the junction unmatched. The CDR3 is made up of 16 amino acids. The CDR3 DNA reads TGTGCCAGCTCACTTCCCAACAGGGGGGGGAACACTGAAGCTTTCTTT. Translation gives CASSLPNRGGNTEAFF.

The chain uses TRBV7-9 and TRBJ2-2; TRBD1 matches 11 bases. The CDR3 has 15 amino acids. Trimming cost V 5 bases and J 5 bases; bases outside gene matches: 4. Germline values: CDR1 SEHNR, CDR2 FQNEAQ (reference sequence). The CDR3 loop reads CASSTRDRGTGELFF. As DNA, the CDR3 is TGTGCCAGCAGCACCCGGGACAGGGGGACCGGGGAGCTGTTTTTT.

Worth noting for this clone: The junction departs from the called germline gene at one end, perhaps through a read error. The DNA for the CDR3 is TGTGCCAGCAGCTTAAATTGGGATAATAGCGGGGGGTTAAAAGTCTTC. It translates to CASSLNWDNSGGLKVF. V usage is TRBV11-2 and J usage is TRBJ2-1; the match to TRBD2 covers 10 bases. Per the germline V gene, CDR1 is SGHAT and CDR2 is FQNNGV. This CDR3 contains 16 residues. The full variable domain, completed using reference TRBV11-2 and TRBJ2-1, is EAGVAQSPRYKIIEKRQSVAFWCNPISGHATLYWYQQILGQGPKLLIQFQNNGVVDDSQLPKDRFSAERLKGVDSTLKIQPAKLEDSAVYLCASSLNWDNSGGLKVFGPGTRLTVL.

This clone was recorded once. Other DNA variants within this sample encode the same CDR3. This sequence joins TRBV2 and TRBJ1-1; D remains unclear. Germline CDR1 and CDR2: SNHLY and FYNNEI. This CDR3 comprises 13 residues. V dropped 4 bases and J dropped 0 bases, with 6 bases sitting between them. In DNA, the CDR3 is TGTGCCAGCAGTGGGCAGATGAACACTGAAGCTTTCTTT. The encoded protein is CASSGQMNTEAFF.

This clone was counted once. The chain uses TRBV5-1 and TRBJ2-3; 8 bases fit TRBD1. This CDR3 comprises 17 residues. J gave up 2 bases and V 1 base, and 9 bases lay outside the gene matches. Germline V gene lookup returns CDR1 SGHRS and CDR2 YFSETQ. CDR3: CASSLSGGTGYTDTQYF. The DNA for the CDR3 is TGCGCCAGCAGCTTGTCAGGTGGGACAGGTTACACAGATACGCAGTATTTT.

The sample holds one count of this clone. V and J are TRBV6-1 and TRBJ2-3; D is ambiguous. The CDR3 covers 12 residues. The V gene lost 2 bases and the J gene lost 5 bases, with 5 bases spanning the gap. The germline V gene has CDR1 MNHNS and CDR2 SASEGT. CDR3 sequence reads: CASSEPEDTQYF. The CDR3 DNA sequence: TGTGCCAGCAGTGAACCAGAAGATACGCAGTATTTT.

The chain uses TRBV28 and TRBJ2-7; TRBD2 matches at 8 bases. The germline V gene has CDR1 MDHEN and CDR2 SYDVKM. Trimming removed 4 bases from V and 0 bases from J; junction bases left unmatched: 2. CDR3 length: 14 residues. In DNA form, the CDR3 reads TGTGCCAGCAGTTCGGGGGGGCGCTCCTACGAGCAGTACTTC. This gives the protein CASSSGGRSYEQYF.

The chain employs TRBV5-6 and TRBJ2-3; no reliable D call. V dropped 1 base and J dropped 0 bases, with 9 bases sitting between them. This CDR3 has 15 residues. Germline lookup yields CDR1 SGHDT and CDR2 YYEEEE. This CDR3 is CASSLSTYSTDTQYF. DNA for the CDR3: TGTGCCAGCAGCTTGTCCACTTATAGCACAGATACGCAGTATTTT.

This clone was observed a handful of times. The rearrangement joins TRBV2 to TRBJ1-5; D is possibly TRBD1 (6 bases). Germline assignment: CDR1 SNHLY and CDR2 FYNNEI. V lost 4 bases, J lost 6 bases, and 16 bases lay in between. This CDR3 has 15 amino acids. The CDR3 DNA follows: TGTGCCAGCAGTGGGGTGGGGGCAGGGGTTCAGCCCCAGCATTTT. Amino acid sequence: CASSGVGAGVQPQHF.

The rearrangement joins TRBV10-3 to TRBJ1-6; perhaps TRBD1 as D (5 bases). V lost 4 bases to trimming and J lost 7 bases, with 14 bases between them. Germline loops: CDR1 ENHRY, CDR2 SYGVKD. CDR3 length equals 15 residues. This CDR3 reads CAISAGGGGNSPLHF. The CDR3, as DNA: TGTGCCATCAGTGCCGGGGGGGGAGGGAATTCACCCCTCCACTTT.

The chain has TRBV12-3 or TRBV12-4 and TRBJ1-2; D uncertain. The germline V and J ends were trimmed by 6 bases and 8 bases, with 13 bases remaining between them. The CDR3 length is 12 residues. Here the CDR3 DNA reads TGTGCCAGCAGCCCTGCAAGAAGCGGCTACACCTTC. As protein: CASSPARSGYTF.

This chain links TRBV6-5 with TRBJ2-5; 12 nucleotides line up with TRBD1. After removal of 6 bases from V and 5 bases from J, the junction contained 7 bases not matched to a gene. Germline V gene data show CDR1 as MNHEY and CDR2 as SVGAGI. The CDR3 is made up of 15 amino acids. In nucleotides, the CDR3 is TGTGCCAGCAGCGCGGGACAGGGGGCGGGGGAGACCCAGTACTTC. It yields the protein CASSAGQGAGETQYF.

This chain uses TRBV28 with TRBJ2-7; TRBD1 matches at 7 bases. The germline V gene has CDR1 MDHEN and CDR2 SYDVKM. The trim removed 6 bases at V and 2 bases at J, leaving 10 bases unmatched. This CDR3 region has 15 residues. The CDR3 here is CASSKTGAGAYEQYF. DNA of the CDR3: TGTGCCAGCAGCAAAACAGGGGCCGGGGCCTACGAGCAGTACTTC.

V and J are TRBV4-1 and TRBJ2-1; a weak D match, TRBD2 (7 bases). V was pared by 4 bases and J by 8 bases, with 21 bases between. CDR1 is MGHRA, CDR2 YSYEKL, per germline. This CDR3 comprises 16 residues. The CDR3 here is CASSLRPGEGRDEQFF. The CDR3 nucleotides are TGCGCCAGCAGCCTGCGTCCAGGGGAGGGACGGGATGAGCAGTTCTTC.

This sequence joins TRBV3-1 (or the pseudogene TRBV3-2) and TRBJ2-7; weak D call: TRBD1 (6 bases). V was shortened by 4 bases and J by 1 base, with 14 bases between the two germline ends. CDR1 and CDR2 (germline): LGHDT, YNNKEL (reference sequence). The length of the CDR3 is 15 residues. In nucleotides, the CDR3 is TGTGCCAGCAGCCGACAGCACCAGGGGTCCTACGAGCAGTACTTC. It codes for CASSRQHQGSYEQYF.

The V and J genes are TRBV5-4 and TRBJ1-2, with 11 bases aligning to TRBD1. This CDR3 has 15 amino acids. The V segment lost 0 bases and the J segment 5 bases; nucleotides outside the gene matches: 3. The germline gives CDR1 SGHNT, CDR2 YYREEE (reference sequence). CDR3 amino acids: CASSLGDRGGYGYTF. The CDR3 DNA reads TGTGCCAGCAGCTTGGGGGACAGGGGGGGATATGGCTACACCTTC.

This clone showed up just a few times. The chain uses TRBV5-1 and TRBJ1-3; D call uncertain. Trimming removed 0 bases at V and 0 bases at J, with 10 bases between. Germline V lookup: CDR1 SGHRS, CDR2 YFSETQ. CDR3 size: 16 residues. CDR3: CASSLERLSSGNTIYF. CDR3 DNA sequence: TGCGCCAGCAGCTTGGAGCGACTGAGCTCTGGAAACACCATATATTTT.

The V and J genes are TRBV2 and TRBJ2-3, with a weak D call TRBD2 (5 bases). V was pared by 6 bases and J by 6 bases, with 19 bases between. Germline CDR1 reads SNHLY; CDR2 reads FYNNEI. The CDR3 is made up of 15 amino acids. The CDR3 reads CASSPADGVVDTQYF. CDR3 DNA: TGTGCCAGCAGCCCCGCGGACGGGGTGGTTGATACGCAGTATTTT.

This chain connects TRBV6-6 to TRBJ1-1, with TRBD1 identical over 7 bases. Germline lookup yields CDR1 MNHNY and CDR2 SVGAGI (reference sequence). The CDR3 contains 15 residues. The ends lost 2 bases at V and 6 bases at J; junction bases unmatched: 9. The DNA for the CDR3 is TGTGCCAGCAGTTACGGGCAGGGGGGCCCCGCTGAAGCTTTCTTT. This translates into CASSYGQGGPAEAFF.

The chain joins TRBV19 to TRBJ2-2; 12 bases fit TRBD1. The CDR3 consists of 18 residues. The V and J ends lost 4 bases and 7 bases, in that order; junction bases with no gene match: 13. CDR1 and CDR2 (germline): LNHDA, SQIVND (reference sequence). The CDR3 region is CASSTVPGQGARGGELFF. The CDR3, as DNA: TGTGCCAGTAGTACCGTCCCGGGACAGGGGGCCAGGGGCGGGGAGCTGTTTTTT.